This entry describes one TCR beta chain. This sample was taken from a study of blood T cell repertoires in COVID-19. Study in general: T cells, B-cell-depleted T cells, or PBMCs supplied cDNA or gDNA.

Libraries were prepared by immunoSEQ multiplex PCR; TCRdb keeps only in-frame clonotypes and omits some of them. Among about 370,000 clones listed, 85% to 90% were seen once. The CDR3 extends over 12 amino acids. V was trimmed by 4 bases and J by 3 bases, leaving 4 bases between them. The V call is TRBV12-3 or TRBV12-4, the J call TRBJ2-1; D unclear. The clonotype was recovered from a man aged 18 to 29 who had recovered from COVID-19. Sequencing was performed on PBMCs or T cells enriched from blood (not recorded which). The CDR3 DNA sequence: TGTGCCAGCAGTTCTTACTACAATGAGCAGTTCTTC. The encoded protein is CASSSYYNEQFF.